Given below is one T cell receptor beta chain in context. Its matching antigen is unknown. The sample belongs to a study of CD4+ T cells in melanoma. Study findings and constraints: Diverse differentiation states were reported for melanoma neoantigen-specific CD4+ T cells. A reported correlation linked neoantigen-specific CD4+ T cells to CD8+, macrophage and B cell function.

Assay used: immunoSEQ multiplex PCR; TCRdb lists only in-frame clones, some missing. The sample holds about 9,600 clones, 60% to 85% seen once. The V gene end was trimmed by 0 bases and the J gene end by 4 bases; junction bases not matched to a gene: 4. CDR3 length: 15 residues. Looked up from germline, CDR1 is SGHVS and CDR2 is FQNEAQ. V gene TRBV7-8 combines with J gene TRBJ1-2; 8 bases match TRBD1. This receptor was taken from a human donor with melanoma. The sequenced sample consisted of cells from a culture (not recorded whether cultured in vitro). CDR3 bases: TGTGCCAGCAGCTTAGCCGGGACAGGCTTCTATGGCTACACCTTC. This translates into CASSLAGTGFYGYTF.